Reported below is one TCR beta chain. Its antigen is still unknown. These data come from a study of cytomegalovirus exposure and HLA in healthy donors. Study at large: A prior analysis found more than 90 million unique TCR beta sequences from roughly 180 million T cells.

CDR3 length: 12 residues. V was trimmed by 6 bases and J by 4 bases, leaving 8 bases between them. Looked up from germline, CDR1 is SEHNR and CDR2 is FQNEAQ (reference sequence). When sampled, the donors appeared nominally healthy, though they likely had unrecorded immune exposures. In the PCR, 60 Vbeta and 13 Jbeta primers were used. The method was immunoSEQ multiplex PCR; TCRdb's version includes in-frame clones alone and lacks a portion of them. Seen here are 100,000 or so clones, 81% observed once, and the top ten hold more than 5%. Study-level findings and limits: Later analysis demonstrated an association between a missense DCLRE1C variant and TCR beta V- and J-gene trimming.

The chain couples TRBV7-9 to TRBJ2-3; tentative D call: TRBD2 (5 bases). This TCR derives from a middle-aged man in good health and CMV-seropositive. Specimen: PBMCs. In nucleotides, the CDR3 is TGTGCCAGCAGAGGTAGCGCAGATACGCAGTATTTT. Protein sequence: CASRGSADTQYF.